The 32 T cell receptor beta chains below were found in one sample sequenced in a study of blood T cell repertoires in COVID-19. Profiling relied on immunoSEQ multiplex PCR, and the TCRdb table lists in-frame clones only, not all of them. The sample includes hundreds of thousands of clones, about 87% seen only once; the top ten take approximately 1.2%. The source material was PBMCs or T cells enriched from blood (not recorded which). Receptors originate from a woman aged 35 to 49 with acute COVID-19.

This clone was found once. The chain has TRBV9 and TRBJ1-2; 7 bases map to TRBD1. The germline V gene encodes CDR1 SGDLS and CDR2 YYNGEE. V was pared by 7 bases and J by 8 bases, with 5 bases of the junction left unmatched. This CDR3 is 11 amino acids long. DNA of the CDR3: TGTGCCAGCGGAAGGGACAGCGGCTACACCTTC. Translated: CASGRDSGYTF.

This chain joins TRBV3-1 (or the pseudogene TRBV3-2) and TRBJ2-3; TRBD2 is a possible D gene (5 bases). Germline V lookup: CDR1 LGHDT, CDR2 YNNKEL (reference sequence). The length of the CDR3 is 13 residues. The V end was cut by 0 bases, the J end by 11 bases, with 12 bases between. The CDR3 protein is CASSQEEGSKQYF. CDR3 DNA sequence: TGTGCCAGCAGCCAAGAAGAAGGGAGTAAGCAGTATTTT.

This chain joins TRBV4-3 and TRBJ1-3; D gene ambiguous. CDR1 and CDR2 from the germline V gene are LGHNA and YSLEER. The CDR3 spans 17 residues. V shed 1 base and J shed 0 bases, with 13 bases lying between them. The CDR3 region has the DNA TGCGCCAGCAGCCAAGCCCGGTTTACTGGCTCTGGAAACACCATATATTTT. This sequence encodes CASSQARFTGSGNTIYF.

The chain is built from TRBV6-5 and TRBJ2-1; 9 positions agree with TRBD1. Germline CDR1 is MNHEY and CDR2 is SVGAGI. This CDR3 comprises 16 residues. J was trimmed by 4 bases and V by 2 bases; bases with no gene match: 6. The CDR3 nucleotides read TGTGCCAGCAGTTACCCGGTCGGACAGGGGTACAATGAGCAGTTCTTC. Its protein product is CASSYPVGQGYNEQFF.

The V call is TRBV11-3, the J call TRBJ2-1; tentative D call: TRBD2 (5 bases). Germline CDR1 and CDR2: SGHNT and YENEEA. The CDR3 totals 13 residues. Between the trimmed V and J ends, which lost 5 bases and 8 bases, there was a span of 13 bases. This CDR3 is CASSPYSAHEQFF. The CDR3 nucleotides are TGTGCCAGCAGCCCCTATAGCGCCCATGAGCAGTTCTTC.

CDR3 DNA: TGTGCCAGCAGTGAATCCCAAGCCACAGATACGCAGTATTTT. Residues: CASSESQATDTQYF. The chain couples TRBV6-4 to TRBJ2-3; D gene uncertain. The CDR3 is made up of 14 amino acids. The germline CDR1 and CDR2 sequences are MRHNA and SNTAGT. V was cut by 3 bases and J by 2 bases, with 9 bases left in between.

The CDR3, as DNA: TGTGCCAGCTCACCCCGGGACTCGTCAACCGGGGAGACCCAGTACTTC. It encodes CASSPRDSSTGETQYF. The chain has TRBV18 and TRBJ2-5, with D perhaps TRBD2 (6 bases). Germline values: CDR1 KGHSH, CDR2 LQKENI. Trimming left V 3 bases short and J 5 bases short, with 19 bases between. CDR3 length equals 16 residues.

This chain joins TRBV9 and TRBJ1-1; D possibly corresponds to TRBD1 (5 bases). V was pared by 0 bases and J by 6 bases, with 12 bases between. Germline V gene data show CDR1 as SGDLS and CDR2 as YYNGEE. The length of the CDR3 is 14 residues. The CDR3 DNA is TGTGCCAGCAGCGTAGAAGGTTCGGGGGCTGAAGCTTTCTTT. Its translation: CASSVEGSGAEAFF.

The V gene is TRBV28, the J gene TRBJ2-7; D is undetermined. The V end lost 6 bases, the J end lost 2 bases, and 11 bases lay between the germline ends. Germline assignment: CDR1 MDHEN and CDR2 SYDVKM. The CDR3 loop spans 13 amino acids. The CDR3 coding sequence is TGTGCCAGCAGGACACGAGACCCCTACGAGCAGTACTTC. Amino acid sequence: CASRTRDPYEQYF.

This clone has more than one count but fewer than ten. The chain carries TRBV7-9 and TRBJ2-7, with 7 bases that match TRBD2. The V gene's germline CDR1 is SEHNR and CDR2 FQNEAQ (reference sequence). The V segment lost 4 bases and the J segment 4 bases; nucleotides outside the gene matches: 4. This CDR3 is 13 amino acids long. The CDR3 here is CASSWEAGYEQYV. CDR3 DNA: TGTGCCAGCAGCTGGGAAGCGGGATACGAGCAGTACGTC.

CDR3 nucleotide sequence: TGTGCCAGCTCACAAATCCTTAGCGGGCCCGCCTACGAGCAGTACTTC. Protein product: CASSQILSGPAYEQYF. This chain connects TRBV18 to TRBJ2-7; 7 bases line up with TRBD2. Unmatched junction bases numbered 11, after V lost 4 bases and J lost 2 bases. Germline CDR1 is KGHSH and CDR2 is LQKENI. The CDR3 covers 16 residues.

The chain couples TRBV24-1 to TRBJ2-5, with a tentative D call TRBD1 (6 bases). The V gene lost 0 bases and the J gene lost 2 bases, with 15 bases spanning the gap. This CDR3 spans 17 amino acids. Germline V gene data show CDR1 as KGHDR and CDR2 as SFDVKD. The CDR3 coding sequence is TGTGCCACCAGTGATTTGCAGGGGACGGAAGGGCAAGAGACCCAGTACTTC. This codes for CATSDLQGTEGQETQYF.

The CDR3 reads CAWSGRRNTGELFF. The CDR3 region has the DNA TGTGCCTGGAGTGGGAGGAGAAACACCGGGGAGCTGTTTTTT. The J gene is TRBJ2-2, the V gene TRBV30; perhaps TRBD2 as D (5 bases). The CDR3 length is 14 residues. The germline V gene encodes CDR1 GTSNPN and CDR2 SVGIG (reference sequence). Trimming left V 1 base short and J 2 bases short, with 8 bases between.

The chain employs TRBV4-3 and TRBJ1-4, with D perhaps TRBD1 (6 bases). From germline, CDR1 is LGHNA and CDR2 YSLEER. The length of the CDR3 is 14 residues. V lost 1 base, J lost 4 bases, and 7 bases lay in between. The CDR3 coding sequence is TGCGCCAGCAGCCAAGGACAGGATAATGAAAAACTGTTTTTT. It is translated as CASSQGQDNEKLFF.

The chain couples TRBV4-1 to TRBJ2-1; a possible D gene is TRBD1 (6 bases). Trimming left V 3 bases short and J 3 bases short, with 18 bases between. The CDR3 is made up of 17 amino acids. The germline gives CDR1 MGHRA, CDR2 YSYEKL. CDR3 DNA: TGCGCCAGCAGCCATGACCCGGGACAAACCTTCTACAATGAGCAGTTCTTC. The encoded protein is CASSHDPGQTFYNEQFF.

Many counts were recorded for this clone. Other DNA sequences in this specimen translate into the identical CDR3. The chain carries TRBV7-8 and TRBJ2-7; 10 bases agree with TRBD1. This CDR3 is 14 amino acids long. V shed 3 bases and J 4 bases; nucleotides not matched to a gene: 3. The germline V gene encodes CDR1 SGHVS and CDR2 FQNEAQ. The CDR3 spells CASSFGTGAYEQYF. Here the CDR3 DNA reads TGTGCCAGCAGCTTCGGGACAGGGGCGTACGAGCAGTACTTC.

Only one count was recorded for this clone. J is TRBJ1-1 and V is TRBV7-8; no clear D gene. Germline V gene sequence: CDR1 SGHVS, CDR2 FQNEAQ. Trimming stripped 8 bases from V and 6 bases from J, with 19 bases between. The CDR3 consists of 14 residues. The CDR3 DNA sequence: TGTGCCAGCGGTTACGGGAGGACGAGACCTGAAGCTTTCTTT. Translating it yields CASGYGRTRPEAFF. Filled out from reference TRBV7-8 and TRBJ1-1, the complete variable domain reads GAGVSQSPRYKVAKRGQDVALRCDPISGHVSLFWYQQALGQGPEFLTYFQNEAQLDKSGLPSDRFFAERPEGSVSTLKIQRTQQEDSAVYLCASGYGRTRPEAFFGQGTRLTVV.

This chain links TRBV5-8 with TRBJ2-5; a possible D gene is TRBD2 (5 bases). V gave up 0 bases and J gave up 3 bases, with 12 bases separating them. Germline loops: CDR1 SGHTS, CDR2 YDEGEE. This CDR3 has 15 amino acids. CDR3 in DNA: TGTGCCAGCAGCTTGGGGTCGGTCGGGGAAGAGACCCAGTACTTC. Its translation is CASSLGSVGEETQYF.

The chain uses TRBV5-5 and TRBJ1-1; maybe TRBD1 (5 bases). Germline assignment: CDR1 SGHKS and CDR2 YYEKEE (reference sequence). V lost 0 bases, J lost 4 bases, and 7 bases lay in between. This CDR3 spans 13 amino acids. This CDR3 is CASSLDRGTEAFF. CDR3 sequence (DNA): TGTGCCAGCAGCTTGGATAGGGGCACTGAAGCTTTCTTT.

The chain has TRBV2 and TRBJ1-1; TRBD1 might be the D (6 bases). V was pared by 2 bases and J by 10 bases, with 14 bases between. Looked up from germline, CDR1 is SNHLY and CDR2 is FYNNEI. This CDR3 has 13 residues. In DNA, the CDR3 is TGTGCCAGCAGTGAATACAGGGATCTCTCAGCTTTCTTT. It codes for CASSEYRDLSAFF.

This chain uses TRBV27 with TRBJ2-2; 7 bases are a match to TRBD1. The germline V gene has CDR1 MNHEY and CDR2 SMNVEV (reference sequence). The CDR3 has 14 amino acids. With V trimmed by 4 bases and J by 4 bases, 3 bases remained unmatched. In DNA form, the CDR3 reads TGTGCCAGCAGTTGGTCAGGGGGCACCGGGGAGCTGTTTTTT. This sequence encodes CASSWSGGTGELFF.

This chain links TRBV5-6 with TRBJ1-2; no definite D call. The V and J ends lost 0 bases and 7 bases respectively, with 25 bases between them. Germline-derived CDR1 and CDR2 are SGHDT and YYEEEE. CDR3 size: 18 residues. In nucleotides, the CDR3 is TGTGCCAGCAGCTTGGGCGGGCCTCTTGTACAGTCCTCAATTGGCTACACCTTC. It encodes CASSLGGPLVQSSIGYTF.

The rearrangement links TRBV24-1 to TRBJ1-2; D might be TRBD1 (6 bases). This CDR3 contains 15 residues. Germline values: CDR1 KGHDR, CDR2 SFDVKD. V dropped 0 bases and J dropped 3 bases, with 10 bases sitting between them. The CDR3 DNA reads as TGTGCCACCAGTGATTTGAGGGGGAACGACTATGGCTACACCTTC. Its protein is CATSDLRGNDYGYTF.

The J gene is TRBJ1-1, the V gene TRBV19, with D maybe TRBD1 (5 bases). This CDR3 is built from 14 residues. Germline CDR1 is LNHDA and CDR2 is SQIVND (reference sequence). Trimming pared 3 bases from V and 1 base from J, leaving 9 bases between. CDR3 protein: CASSIPGGNTEAFF. The CDR3, as DNA: TGTGCCAGTAGTATCCCCGGGGGGAACACTGAAGCTTTCTTT.

The J gene is TRBJ1-3, the V gene TRBV9; D is possibly TRBD1 (6 bases). CDR3 size: 14 residues. Per the germline V gene, CDR1 is SGDLS and CDR2 is YYNGEE. V dropped 7 bases and J dropped 2 bases, with 13 bases sitting between them. CDR3 in DNA: TGTGCCAGCTCAACTCAGGGGACTGGAAACACCATATATTTT. This gives the protein CASSTQGTGNTIYF.

V gene TRBV3-1 (or the pseudogene TRBV3-2) combines with J gene TRBJ1-5; D gene unclear. The CDR3 consists of 12 residues. The V gene lost 1 base and the J gene lost 5 bases, with 3 bases spanning the gap. The germline CDR1 and CDR2 sequences are LGHDT and YNNKEL (reference sequence). As DNA, the CDR3 is TGTGCCAGCAGCCAAGCTGATCAGCCCCAGCATTTT. This sequence encodes CASSQADQPQHF.

This chain uses TRBV11-3 with TRBJ2-5; the match to TRBD2 covers 13 bases. CDR3 size: 16 residues. The trim removed 5 bases at V and 5 bases at J, leaving 8 bases unmatched. Germline V gives CDR1 SGHNT, CDR2 YENEEA. This CDR3 is CASSKNGLAGVETQYF. In DNA form, the CDR3 reads TGTGCCAGCAGCAAAAACGGACTAGCGGGAGTGGAGACCCAGTACTTC.

The chain joins TRBV19 to TRBJ1-3, with TRBD1 as a possible D gene (6 bases). The CDR3 length is 17 residues. V shed 1 base and J shed 0 bases, with 13 bases lying between them. In germline, CDR1 is LNHDA, CDR2 SQIVND (reference sequence). Here the CDR3 reads CASSIVFGQSSGNTIYF. The CDR3 nucleotides are TGTGCCAGTAGTATAGTGTTCGGACAGTCCTCTGGAAACACCATATATTTT.

The genes are TRBV5-8 and TRBJ1-6; no firm D call. This CDR3 is 15 amino acids long. Germline values: CDR1 SGHTS, CDR2 YDEGEE. V dropped 5 bases and J dropped 3 bases, with 12 bases sitting between them. The CDR3, as DNA: TGTGCCAGCAGAATAGAGAGCTACTATAATTCACCCCTCCACTTT. This translates into CASRIESYYNSPLHF.

In nucleotides, the CDR3 is TGTGCCAGCAGCCTAGCGACTGATACGCAGTATTTT. Amino acids: CASSLATDTQYF. The chain is built from TRBV3-1 (or the pseudogene TRBV3-2) and TRBJ2-3, with D tentatively TRBD2 (5 bases). The CDR3 runs 12 residues. CDR1 is LGHDT and CDR2 is YNNKEL in the germline V gene (reference sequence). The ends were cut back, 4 bases at V and 6 bases at J, with 8 bases in the middle.

This chain joins TRBV19 and TRBJ1-5; a possible D gene is TRBD1 (6 bases). Looked up from germline, CDR1 is LNHDA and CDR2 is SQIVND (reference sequence). Trimming removed 3 bases at V and 4 bases at J, with 7 bases between. This CDR3 comprises 13 residues. CDR3 coding DNA: TGTGCCAGTAGTATGGACAGTAATCAGCCCCAGCATTTT. This gives the protein CASSMDSNQPQHF.

The chain uses TRBV7-8 and TRBJ1-4; 9 positions match TRBD1. V shed 1 base, J shed 4 bases, and the junction held 4 bases outside the gene matches. Germline V gives CDR1 SGHVS, CDR2 FQNEAQ. This CDR3 has 16 residues. The CDR3 region has the DNA TGTGCCAGCAGCTTAGGGGGACAGGGTGATAATGAAAAACTGTTTTTT. Translation: CASSLGGQGDNEKLFF. The full variable domain, with the rest looked up from reference TRBV7-8 and TRBJ1-4, is GAGVSQSPRYKVAKRGQDVALRCDPISGHVSLFWYQQALGQGPEFLTYFQNEAQLDKSGLPSDRFFAERPEGSVSTLKIQRTQQEDSAVYLCASSLGGQGDNEKLFFGSGTQLSVL.